A selection of T cell receptor beta chains follows, all from one sample in a study of cytomegalovirus exposure and HLA in healthy donors. Sequenced by immunoSEQ multiplex PCR; TCRdb stores in-frame clones only, minus some. The table shows around 91,000 clones, with 78% occurring only once. Sequenced input: PBMCs. The receptors shown here come from a male donor in good health and CMV-seropositive. CDR3s include the opening cysteine and the closing phenylalanine or tryptophan. The D gene is left open where the match is weak. The size of a clone is reported for some rows only, either as once, few or many, or as a class for expanded clones.

abundance,d_gene,v_gene,j_gene,CDR3nt,CDR3aa
.,.,TRBV20-1,TRBJ1-2,TGCAGTGCTAGAGTGGACGCCGGGACACCGTTC,CSARVDAGTPF
.,.,TRBV28,TRBJ1-3,TGTGCCAGCTATAAAAACACCATATATTTT,CASYKNTIYF
.,TRBD2,TRBV9,TRBJ2-5,TGTGCCAGCAGCGTCAATAGCGGGAGGGGGGAGACCCAGTACTTC,CASSVNSGRGETQYF
.,.,TRBV5-1,TRBJ2-5,TGCGCCAGCAGCTTGGACCTTAACAGGGCGGGAGAGACCCAGTACTTC,CASSLDLNRAGETQYF
.,TRBD1,TRBV10-1,TRBJ2-7,TGCGCCTCCGGACAGGGGGCGGGCGAGCAGTACTTC,CASGQGAGEQYF
.,.,TRBV5-1,TRBJ2-5,TGCGCCAGCAGCTTGCCACAGGGTGTCTTGGAGACCCAGTACTTC,CASSLPQGVLETQYF
.,.,TRBV3-2,TRBJ1-5,TGTGCCACCCCGTCCCAGCATTTT,CATPSQHF
.,.,TRBV11-2,TRBJ2-1,TGTGCCAGCAGCTTATTACCGGGATCCAATCTTAATGAGCAGTTCTTC,CASSLLPGSNLNEQFF
.,.,TRBV4-3,TRBJ2-2,TGCGCCAGCAGCCATGTGTCCAGGGCGGCCACCGGGGAGCTGTTTTTT,CASSHVSRAATGELFF
.,TRBD2,TRBV9,TRBJ2-7,TGTGCCAGCAGCGTTAATCTAGCGGGCTACGAGCAGTACTTC,CASSVNLAGYEQYF
few,.,TRBV10-3,TRBJ2-1,TGTGCCATCAGCCAGTTACAGGGAGGGAATGAGCAGTTCTTC,CAISQLQGGNEQFF
few,TRBD1,TRBV29-1,TRBJ1-1,TGCAGCGTTGAAGCAGGGGGCTTGGCGGCTTTCTTT,CSVEAGGLAAFF
.,.,TRBV20-1,TRBJ2-7,TGCAGTGCTAGGGCGGCAGTGCAGTACTTC,CSARAAVQYF
.,TRBD2,TRBV7-3,TRBJ2-5,TGTGCCAGCAGCTCCGGACTAGCGGGAGATTCAGAGACCCAGTACTTC,CASSSGLAGDSETQYF
.,.,TRBV11-2,TRBJ2-3,TGTGCCAGCAGCTTTATTGCGGGACTAGATACGCAGTATTTT,CASSFIAGLDTQYF
.,TRBD1,TRBV28,TRBJ2-7,TGTGCCAGCAGCTGGGGGGTTGGACAGGGGAAAGGAGAGCAGTACTTC,CASSWGVGQGKGEQYF
once,.,TRBV5-1,TRBJ2-1,TGCGCCAGCAGCTTGCGGGCGGGATTGGGCAATGAGCAGTTCTTC,CASSLRAGLGNEQFF
.,TRBD2,TRBV7-9,TRBJ2-6,TGTGCCAGCAGTCGGACTAGCGGCTCTGGGGCCAACGTCCTGACTTTC,CASSRTSGSGANVLTF
.,.,TRBV30,TRBJ1-1,TGTGCCTGGGACAGGCTGAACACTGAAGCTTTCTTT,CAWDRLNTEAFF
.,.,TRBV19,TRBJ2-2,TGTGCCAGTAGTATCATAGGGGCCAACACCGGGGAGCTGTTTTTT,CASSIIGANTGELFF
.,.,TRBV5-4,TRBJ2-5,TGTGCCAGCAGCTTGGGCGGGACAGAACAAGAGACCCAGTACTTC,CASSLGGTEQETQYF
.,.,TRBV7-2,TRBJ2-7,TGTGCCAGCAGCTTAGCACTGGCAGGGCCCTCCTACGAGCAGTACTTC,CASSLALAGPSYEQYF
.,.,TRBV6-1,TRBJ1-1,TGTGCCAGCAGTACCACAGCGAACACTGAAGCTTTCTTT,CASSTTANTEAFF
.,.,TRBV2,TRBJ1-1,TGTGCCAGCATCCCGTCCGGGAACACTGAAGCTTTCTTT,CASIPSGNTEAFF
.,TRBD1,TRBV9,TRBJ2-1,TGTGCCAGCAGCGTAGACAGGGGGTCCTACAATGAGCAGTTCTTC,CASSVDRGSYNEQFF
.,.,TRBV2,TRBJ2-2,TGTGCCAGCAGTGATCGGAGGGCCACCGGGGAGCTGTTTTTT,CASSDRRATGELFF
medium-sized,.,TRBV6-1,TRBJ1-2,TGTGCCAGCAGTGAAGCTGAGGGGGAGCACTATGGCTACACCTTC,CASSEAEGEHYGYTF
.,TRBD1,TRBV5-4,TRBJ1-2,TGTGCCAGCAGCTTGGGGGACAGAAACTATGGCTACACCTTC,CASSLGDRNYGYTF
.,TRBD2,TRBV5-4,TRBJ2-3,TGTGCCAGCAGCATGCCGGGACTAGCGGGAGGGCCGCCAGATACGCAGTATTTT,CASSMPGLAGGPPDTQYF
.,.,TRBV4-1,TRBJ2-2,TGCGCCAGCAGCCGCATAAACGGTGCAGGGTTGTTTTTT,CASSRINGAGLFF
.,TRBD1,TRBV5-4,TRBJ1-1,TGTGCCAGCAGCCCAGGGGGCCCTAACACTGAAGCTTTCTTT,CASSPGGPNTEAFF
.,.,TRBV30,TRBJ2-7,TGTGCCTGGGTACAGGGCTCCTACGAGCAGTACTTC,CAWVQGSYEQYF
.,.,TRBV7-8,TRBJ2-2,TGTGCCAGCAGCTTACGACAGAACACCGGGGAGCTGTTTTTT,CASSLRQNTGELFF
.,TRBD2,TRBV6-5,TRBJ2-7,TGTGCCAGCAGTTATACAGCGGGAGGGATCTACGAGCAGTACTTC,CASSYTAGGIYEQYF
few,.,TRBV5-1,TRBJ1-1,TGCGCCAGCAGCTTTATAGAGGGCACTGAAGCTTTCTTT,CASSFIEGTEAFF
.,.,TRBV6-5,TRBJ1-5,TGTGCCAGCAGCCAGGGTAGCAATCAGCCCCAGCATTTT,CASSQGSNQPQHF
.,TRBD1,TRBV5-1,TRBJ2-7,TGCGCCAGCAGCCTAGAGACAGGGGGCGCCTACGAGCAGTACTTC,CASSLETGGAYEQYF